The 21 T cell receptor beta chains below all came from one sample that was sequenced in a study of B cell selection in AIRE deficiency. The sorted conventional CD4 T cells were gated as CD4+CD127+. The method was immunoSEQ multiplex PCR; TCRdb's version includes in-frame clones alone and lacks a portion of them. The table has some 25,000 clones, 95% to 97% seen once. Sequencing used conventional CD4+ T cells sorted from PBMCs. Receptors originate from a human donor with AIRE deficiency.

The rearrangement uses TRBV19 and TRBJ2-2; D not certain. The CDR3 consists of 15 residues. Trimming removed 6 bases from V and 5 bases from J, with 16 bases in between. CDR1 LNHDA and CDR2 SQIVND come from the germline V gene (reference sequence). In DNA, the CDR3 is TGTGCCAGTAGCCCCGGCGGCTCAAAGACCGGGGAGCTGTTTTTT. Protein sequence: CASSPGGSKTGELFF.

V usage is TRBV28 and J usage is TRBJ2-7; D remains ambiguous. V shed 4 bases and J shed 6 bases, with 22 bases lying between them. Germline loops: CDR1 MDHEN, CDR2 SYDVKM. The CDR3 spans 16 residues. This chain's CDR3 is CASSSPETPIRSEQYF. The CDR3 bases are TGTGCCAGCAGTTCCCCCGAAACTCCAATTAGAAGCGAGCAGTACTTC.

This chain joins TRBV2 and TRBJ2-7; D unclear. The ends were cut back, 7 bases at V and 2 bases at J, with 9 bases in the middle. Germline V CDR1 and CDR2: SNHLY, FYNNEI. CDR3 length: 12 residues. CDR3 in amino acids: CASTPSTYEQYF. In nucleotides, the CDR3 is TGTGCCAGCACTCCCAGCACCTACGAGCAGTACTTC.

The CDR3, as DNA: TGTGCCAGCAGTTACGACGGGGAGTCCTATAATTCACCCCTCCACTTT. Amino acid sequence: CASSYDGESYNSPLHF. The chain is built from TRBV6-6 and TRBJ1-6; D not resolved. Germline-derived CDR1 and CDR2 are MNHNY and SVGAGI (reference sequence). V was cut by 2 bases and J by 1 base, with 9 bases left in between. The CDR3 is made up of 16 amino acids.

The chain recombines TRBV10-1 with TRBJ2-2, with TRBD2 identical over 14 bases. This CDR3 comprises 17 residues. The germline V gene has CDR1 WNHNN and CDR2 SYGVQD (reference sequence). Germline trimming cut 6 bases from V and 7 bases from J; bases unmatched to any gene: 10. CDR3 bases: TGCGCCAGCAGCGCGTCGGGACTAGCGGGAGTGGACGGGGAGCTGTTTTTT. It encodes CASSASGLAGVDGELFF.

The chain is built from TRBV29-1 and TRBJ1-2; maybe TRBD1 (5 bases). The V end was cut by 1 base, the J end by 5 bases, with 20 bases between. CDR1 is SQVTM and CDR2 is ANQGSEA in the germline V gene. The CDR3 loop spans 16 amino acids. The CDR3 sequence is CSVEALGQVRDYGYTF. The CDR3 DNA is TGCAGCGTTGAAGCCCTGGGGCAGGTACGAGATTATGGCTACACCTTC.

J is TRBJ2-6 and V is TRBV28, with TRBD2 as a possible D gene (6 bases). The CDR3 is 19 residues long. The germline V gene encodes CDR1 MDHEN and CDR2 SYDVKM. Trimming pared 8 bases from V and 0 bases from J, leaving 23 bases between. CDR3 loop: CASGLILAGPGSGANVLTF. As DNA, the CDR3 is TGTGCCAGCGGACTAATACTCGCGGGACCCGGCTCTGGGGCCAACGTCCTGACTTTC.

The chain uses TRBV18 and TRBJ1-5; no clear D gene. V was cut by 3 bases and J by 7 bases, with 16 bases left in between. Per the germline V gene, CDR1 is KGHSH and CDR2 is LQKENI. This CDR3 comprises 15 residues. CDR3 nucleotide sequence: TGTGCCAGCTCACCCACGACAAGTATTGAACAGCCCCAGCATTTT. Protein: CASSPTTSIEQPQHF.

The chain couples TRBV28 to TRBJ1-2, with TRBD1 matching over 7 bases. V was clipped by 6 bases and J by 3 bases; unmatched bases: 10. CDR3 length: 15 amino acids. Germline CDR1 reads MDHEN; CDR2 reads SYDVKM. The CDR3 sequence: CASRVTGVVDYGYTF. The CDR3 coding sequence is TGTGCCAGCAGGGTAACAGGGGTCGTTGACTATGGCTACACCTTC.

V gene TRBV10-3 combines with J gene TRBJ2-1; D perhaps matches TRBD2 (5 bases). CDR1 and CDR2 from the germline V gene are ENHRY and SYGVKD. Trimming removed 7 bases at V and 9 bases at J, with 19 bases between. This CDR3 is 14 amino acids long. In DNA, the CDR3 is TGTGCCATCAAGCCGGGTCTTTCCCGGGGTGAGCAGTTCTTC. Residues: CAIKPGLSRGEQFF.

The V call is TRBV2, the J call TRBJ1-2; 7 positions agree with TRBD1. The CDR3 totals 13 residues. The V and J ends lost 5 bases and 7 bases, in that order; junction bases with no gene match: 7. Germline assignment: CDR1 SNHLY and CDR2 FYNNEI. The CDR3 sequence is CASSSDRDSGYTF. CDR3 coding DNA: TGTGCCAGCAGTTCGGACCGGGACAGTGGCTACACCTTC.

The chain recombines TRBV7-3 with TRBJ2-1, with 10 bases lining up with TRBD1. Germline V gene sequence: CDR1 SGHTA, CDR2 FQGTGA. This CDR3 spans 15 amino acids. Trimming at V came to 5 bases and at J to 4 bases, leaving 5 bases not matched to a gene. CDR3 protein: CASSPGTGVYNEQFF. The CDR3 nucleotides are TGTGCCAGCAGCCCCGGGACAGGGGTTTACAATGAGCAGTTCTTC.

J is TRBJ2-1 and V is TRBV11-1; the D gene could be TRBD1 or TRBD2 (6 bases each). There are 15 residues in the CDR3. V was pared by 4 bases and J by 6 bases, with 16 bases between. The germline V gene has CDR1 SGHAT and CDR2 FQDESV (reference sequence). The CDR3 bases are TGTGCCAGCAGCTCCCGGGACTGGGGGCTCAATGAGCAGTTCTTC. Translated, it gives CASSSRDWGLNEQFF.

The CDR3 DNA reads TGTGCCAGCAGAACCGGGACAGGGGGTTACGAGCAGTACTTC. Amino acids: CASRTGTGGYEQYF. The V gene is TRBV27, the J gene TRBJ2-7, with 11 bases lining up with TRBD1. The CDR3 runs 14 residues. V lost 6 bases and J lost 4; bases outside the gene matches: 5. The germline V gene encodes CDR1 MNHEY and CDR2 SMNVEV (reference sequence).

This sequence joins TRBV2 and TRBJ2-7; TRBD1 aligns across 7 bases. With 4 bases clipped from V and 4 bases from J, the junction kept 7 bases outside the gene matches. Looked up from germline, CDR1 is SNHLY and CDR2 is FYNNEI. The CDR3 has 14 amino acids. The CDR3 sequence: CASSAPDRLYEQYF. The CDR3 nucleotides read TGTGCCAGCAGTGCCCCGGACAGGTTGTACGAGCAGTACTTC.

This clone appeared a single time. The genes are TRBV6-5 and TRBJ2-3; either TRBD1 or TRBD2 may supply D (5 bases each). This CDR3 has 15 amino acids. Looked up from germline, CDR1 is MNHEY and CDR2 is SVGAGI. The ends were cut back, 7 bases at V and 9 bases at J, with 23 bases in the middle. CDR3 in DNA: TGTGCCAGCATGGGGGTAGCAGTTGGTAGGATGACGCAGTATTTT. It codes for CASMGVAVGRMTQYF.

CDR3 DNA sequence: TGTGCCAGCAGTTCCGGACAGGGATACACTGAAGCTTTCTTT. Its protein product is CASSSGQGYTEAFF. The chain employs TRBV27 and TRBJ1-1; 8 bases match TRBD1. This CDR3 contains 14 residues. With V trimmed by 4 bases and J by 3 bases, 4 bases remained unmatched. CDR1 and CDR2 from the germline V gene are MNHEY and SMNVEV (reference sequence).

The chain has TRBV2 and TRBJ1-1; the D gene is possibly TRBD1 (5 bases). Germline assignment: CDR1 SNHLY and CDR2 FYNNEI. The CDR3 consists of 16 residues. With 8 bases removed from V and 2 bases from J, the gap between germline ends came to 21 bases. CDR3 protein: CASSPRDGRFNTEAFF. The CDR3 bases are TGTGCCAGCTCACCCAGGGATGGCAGATTCAACACTGAAGCTTTCTTT.

The chain carries TRBV5-1 and TRBJ2-3; 14 bases agree with TRBD2. Germline CDR1 reads SGHRS; CDR2 reads YFSETQ. This CDR3 contains 18 residues. With V trimmed by 4 bases and J by 1 base, 8 bases remained unmatched. CDR3 DNA: TGCGCCAGCAGCCCAGGACTAGCGGGAGGTACTCGCACAGATACGCAGTATTTT. Amino acid sequence: CASSPGLAGGTRTDTQYF.

The chain uses TRBV5-1 and TRBJ2-6; D remains unclear. This CDR3 comprises 14 residues. V was trimmed by 4 bases and J by 4 bases, leaving 9 bases between them. Germline CDR1 is SGHRS and CDR2 is YFSETQ. CDR3 in DNA: TGCGCCAGCAGCCTACTCGAGGGGGCCAACGTCCTGACTTTC. The encoded protein is CASSLLEGANVLTF.

The count of this clone is one. This chain uses TRBV19 with TRBJ2-7; 10 bases line up with TRBD2. The length of the CDR3 is 17 residues. The ends lost 3 bases at V and 2 bases at J; junction bases unmatched: 10. Germline V gene data show CDR1 as LNHDA and CDR2 as SQIVND (reference sequence). The CDR3: CASSISLASGGTYEQYF. The CDR3 coding sequence is TGTGCCAGTAGTATTTCCCTAGCTAGCGGGGGAACCTACGAGCAGTACTTC.